This T cell receptor (beta chain) was retrieved from a study of shared clonotypes between healthy human individuals. Study-level findings and limits: Blood alone was sampled, and tissue repertoires likely differ.

The CDR3 extends over 14 amino acids. The germline V and J ends were trimmed by 2 bases and 8 bases, with 14 bases remaining between them. Per germline, CDR1 SGHRS and CDR2 YFSETQ. Each subset's genomic DNA was split evenly across several immunoSEQ plates. The method was immunoSEQ multiplex PCR; TCRdb's version includes in-frame clones alone and lacks a portion of them. The table lists about 480,000 clones, over 60% of them singletons. This clone was recorded at least ten times. The antigen is not known. There were no recent acute infections or vaccinations among the donors, who were healthy HIV-negative adults. Genomic DNA of unsorted samples came from around 84 million PBMCs.

Sequencing was performed on PBMCs. The sequence was obtained from a woman in her thirties or forties in good health. Some clones in this sample may be carry-over from other donors' samples. This sequence joins TRBV5-1 and TRBJ2-1; no clear D gene. CDR3 nucleotides: TGCGCCAGCAGCTTCAAGGGCCTAAACGATGAGCAGTTCTTC. Its protein product is CASSFKGLNDEQFF.